The 32 T cell receptor beta chains given below trace back to one sample, sequenced in a study of blood T cells in healthy people across ages. The use of a sample-barcoded 5' primer and a J-beta primer mix characterized a second PCR of roughly 6 to 12 cycles. Via MiXCR, TCRdb re-called the 5' RACE reads, giving one row per CDR3 protein. The sample carries fewer than 700,000 distinct CDR3 sequences, roughly 43% recorded once. Sequencing was carried out using blood. Every receptor here comes from a man aged 80 or over in good health.

This clonotype was counted only a few times. CDR3 residues: CASSTGLAGYNEQYF. The DNA of the CDR3 is TGTGCCAGCAGCACCGGACTAGCGGGGTACAATGAGCAGTACTTC. The chain uses TRBV7-2 and TRBJ2-5; 12 bases agree with TRBD2. Germline CDR1 reads SGHTA; CDR2 reads FQGNSA. V gave up 5 bases and J gave up 11 bases; unmatched junction bases: 12. This CDR3 is 15 amino acids long.

About this clonotype itself: A much larger clone lies one base from this, so it may be a read error. V usage is TRBV6-2 or TRBV6-3 and J usage is TRBJ2-7, with a tentative D call TRBD2 (6 bases). The CDR3 has 13 amino acids. V lost 8 bases, J lost 4 bases, and 15 bases lay in between. In germline, CDR1 is MNHEY, CDR2 SVGEGT. CDR3 DNA sequence: TGTGCCAGCGCATTGGAGGGGTTGTACGAGCAGTACTTC. Its protein product is CASALEGLYEQYF.

This clonotype was seen a few times. V and J are TRBV6-2 or TRBV6-3 and TRBJ2-7; 9 bases align to TRBD1. This CDR3 contains 14 residues. Germline loops: CDR1 MNHEY, CDR2 SVGEGT. The trim removed 6 bases at V and 3 bases at J, leaving 6 bases unmatched. The CDR3 DNA sequence: TGTGCCAGCAGAGTTCCGGGACAGGGCTACGAGCAGTACTTC. Protein sequence: CASRVPGQGYEQYF.

This rearrangement joins TRBV18 to TRBJ2-5; the match to TRBD1 covers 10 bases. Per the germline V gene, CDR1 is KGHSH and CDR2 is LQKENI. The CDR3 has 16 residues. Losses at the gene ends were 5 bases for V and 4 bases for J; bases not matched to a gene: 10. The CDR3 sequence: CASSARQGASGETQYF. In DNA form, the CDR3 reads TGTGCCAGCTCAGCCCGACAGGGGGCCTCTGGAGAGACCCAGTACTTC.

At least ten counts were recorded for this clonotype. This chain uses TRBV12-3 or TRBV12-4 with TRBJ2-7; D remains ambiguous. The CDR3 is made up of 14 amino acids. V gave up 1 base and J gave up 3 bases, with 10 bases separating them. CDR3 protein: CASSLEGNFYEQYF. CDR3 nucleotide sequence: TGTGCCAGCAGTTTAGAAGGAAATTTCTACGAGCAGTACTTC.

This clonotype was observed a handful of times. The V call is TRBV6-6, the J call TRBJ1-1; no clear D. CDR1 is MNHNY, CDR2 SVGAGI, per germline (reference sequence). Trimming cost V 8 bases and J 4 bases, with 8 bases left between them. The CDR3 covers 11 residues. DNA for the CDR3: TGTGCCAGCCGTGGGGTCACTGAAGCTTTCTTT. Its translation: CASRGVTEAFF.

The sample holds a few counts of this clonotype. V is TRBV30 and J is TRBJ2-3, with D possibly called TRBD1 or TRBD2 (5 bases each). Germline loops: CDR1 GTSNPN, CDR2 SVGIG (reference sequence). The CDR3 runs to 14 residues. Trimming shortened V by 1 base and J by 6 bases, and 14 bases separated the two germline ends. CDR3 amino acids: CAWSGGFSVDTQYF. The DNA of the CDR3 is TGTGCCTGGAGTGGGGGGTTTAGCGTTGATACGCAGTATTTT.

The chain recombines TRBV7-2 with TRBJ1-1; D may be TRBD1 (5 bases). Germline V CDR1 and CDR2: SGHTA, FQGNSA. Trimming stripped 0 bases from V and 4 bases from J, with 15 bases between. This CDR3 comprises 16 residues. The CDR3 spells CASSLARGVGSTEAFF. Here the CDR3 DNA reads TGTGCCAGCAGCTTAGCGCGGGGGGTAGGGTCCACTGAAGCTTTCTTT.

This chain joins TRBV6-2 or TRBV6-3 and TRBJ1-6; D unresolved. V was clipped by 4 bases and J by 7 bases, with 26 bases between them. The CDR3 is made up of 19 amino acids. Germline V gene lookup returns CDR1 MNHEY and CDR2 SVGEGT. As DNA, the CDR3 is TGTGCCAGCAGTTCCTTACGGCCTCTAAAACGGACGGGAAATTCACCCCTCCACTTT. Translating gives CASSSLRPLKRTGNSPLHF.

This clonotype came up many times. The genes are TRBV10-1 and TRBJ2-7; perhaps TRBD2 as D (5 bases). The germline V and J ends were trimmed by 3 bases and 0 bases, with 9 bases remaining between them. Looked up from germline, CDR1 is WNHNN and CDR2 is SYGVQD (reference sequence). This CDR3 spans 14 amino acids. CDR3: CASSDHRGSYEQYF. DNA of the CDR3: TGCGCCAGCAGTGACCATCGGGGCTCCTACGAGCAGTACTTC.

V gene TRBV3-1 combines with J gene TRBJ2-1; no reliable D call. V lost 1 base to trimming and J lost 4 bases, with 17 bases between them. Germline CDR1 LGHDT, CDR2 YNNKEL (reference sequence). The CDR3 covers 17 residues. For the CDR3, the DNA is TGTGCCAGCAGCCAAGTAAACAGACTGGTCTCATACAATGAGCAGTTCTTC. Protein sequence: CASSQVNRLVSYNEQFF.

This chain links TRBV5-1 with TRBJ2-3; 8 nucleotides align to TRBD2. The CDR3 consists of 18 residues. Germline values: CDR1 SGHRS, CDR2 YFSETQ. J gave up 1 base and V 0 bases, and 10 bases lay outside the gene matches. In nucleotides, the CDR3 is TGCGCCAGCAGCTTGGATTTAGGGCAGCGGGGGTGCACAGATACGCAGTATTTT. It is translated as CASSLDLGQRGCTDTQYF.

V is TRBV4-1 and J is TRBJ2-7, with 8 bases fitting TRBD2. Matching the DNA end better, TRBJ2-5 makes the J call doubtful. The V gene's germline CDR1 is MGHRA and CDR2 YSYEKL. CDR3 length: 16 amino acids. The DNA for the CDR3 is TGCGCCAGCAGCAGGGCTATAGCGGGGAGGGGGGAGACCCAGTACTTC. Translation: CASSRAIAGRGETQYF.

As to this clonotype: A single base separates this from a much larger clone, so it may be a read error. The genes are TRBV29-1 and TRBJ2-7; weak D call: TRBD2 (7 bases). V was cut by 4 bases and J by 2 bases, with 12 bases left in between. Germline V lookup: CDR1 SQVTM, CDR2 ANQGSEA. This CDR3 comprises 13 residues. The CDR3 is CSVGQRDTYEQYF. The CDR3 DNA reads as TGCAGCGTTGGCCAGCGGGACACCTACGAGCAGTACTTC.

This clonotype came up once. A much bigger clone sits one base away, suggesting this may be a read error. This chain joins TRBV12-3 or TRBV12-4 and TRBJ2-1, with 7 bases identical to TRBD1. The end of the DNA fits TRBJ2-7 better, so the J call may be wrong. This CDR3 is built from 18 residues. The CDR3 sequence: CASSLVSIGTDRYDEQYF. In nucleotides, the CDR3 is TGTGCCAGCAGTTTAGTATCGATAGGGACAGACAGATACGATGAGCAGTACTTC.

As for this clonotype: A much larger clone differs from this one at a single base, so this may be a read error. The V gene is TRBV29-1, the J gene TRBJ2-1, with D tentatively TRBD1 (6 bases). CDR3 length equals 11 residues. CDR1 and CDR2 (germline): SQVTM, ANQGSEA. The CDR3 spells CSVLRGNERFF. The CDR3 DNA reads as TGCAGCGTTCTCAGGGGTAATGAGCGGTTCTTC.

A word on this clonotype: This sequence may be a read error, since a much larger clone differs from it by one base. The chain carries TRBV5-8 and TRBJ1-5, with 8 nucleotides matching TRBD1. V was clipped by 5 bases and J by 0 bases; unmatched bases: 7. The CDR3 extends over 16 amino acids. The V gene's germline CDR1 is SGHTS and CDR2 YDEGEE. CDR3 DNA: TGTGCCAGCAGATATGGACAGGGCGATAGCAATCAGCCCCAGCATTTT. It codes for CASRYGQGDSNQPQHF.

This clonotype was seen a handful of times. The rearrangement joins TRBV4-2 to TRBJ1-5; the D gene is possibly TRBD1 (5 bases). This CDR3 contains 14 residues. CDR1 and CDR2 (germline): LGHNA, YNFKEQ. Trimming pared 1 base from V and 6 bases from J, leaving 10 bases between. CDR3 bases: TGTGCCAGCAGCCAAGGGCTCGGGACTCAGCCCCAGCATTTT. Translated, it gives CASSQGLGTQPQHF.

The chain recombines TRBV20-1 with TRBJ2-3; D tentatively reads TRBD1 or TRBD2 (5 bases each). The CDR3 is 14 amino acids. V dropped 5 bases and J dropped 5 bases, with 17 bases sitting between them. Germline V gives CDR1 DFQATT, CDR2 SNEGSKA (reference sequence). DNA of the CDR3: TGCAGTGCTCTGACAGAGGGTCGGAGAGATACGCAGTATTTT. Translating gives CSALTEGRRDTQYF.

The genes are TRBV20-1 and TRBJ2-1, with D perhaps TRBD2 (5 bases). Trimming took off 4 bases at V and 10 bases at J, with 20 bases between the two ends. Germline CDR1 is DFQATT and CDR2 is SNEGSKA (reference sequence). The CDR3 has 14 amino acids. CDR3 bases: TGCAGTGCTATACTAGATTTCCCGAGGCGGGAGCAGTTCTTC. It encodes CSAILDFPRREQFF.

The chain carries TRBV11-2 and TRBJ2-1; 7 bases agree with TRBD1. The CDR3 length is 18 residues. Germline V lookup: CDR1 SGHAT, CDR2 FQNNGV. Germline trimming cut 2 bases from V and 1 base from J; bases unmatched to any gene: 11. CDR3 sequence reads: CASSLPKDRVESYNEQFF. The CDR3 region has the DNA TGTGCCAGCAGCTTACCTAAAGACAGGGTCGAATCCTACAATGAGCAGTTCTTC.

This clonotype was found a few times. The J gene is TRBJ2-3, the V gene TRBV6-4; 8 bases agree with TRBD1. With V trimmed by 6 bases and J by 1 base, 6 bases remained unmatched. CDR3 length equals 15 residues. CDR1 and CDR2 (germline): MRHNA, SNTAGT. CDR3 in DNA: TGTGCCAGCAGACCGACAGGGGTTGGCACAGATACGCAGTATTTT. Amino acids: CASRPTGVGTDTQYF.

The chain is built from TRBV5-6 and TRBJ2-5, with D hard to call. Between the trimmed V and J ends, which lost 4 bases and 3 bases, there was a span of 19 bases. CDR3 length: 16 residues. Germline CDR1 SGHDT, CDR2 YYEEEE. The CDR3 sequence is CASSHQGGLGEETQYF. CDR3 nucleotide sequence: TGTGCCAGCAGCCACCAAGGCGGTCTTGGGGAAGAGACCCAGTACTTC.

The chain couples TRBV19 to TRBJ2-5; 7 nucleotides align to TRBD1. Germline trimming cut 3 bases from V and 4 bases from J; bases unmatched to any gene: 8. The CDR3 consists of 15 residues. CDR1 LNHDA and CDR2 SQIVND come from the germline V gene (reference sequence). DNA for the CDR3: TGTGCCAGTAGTATTGACAGGGAGCTAGGAGAGACCCAGTACTTC. It specifies CASSIDRELGETQYF.

This chain links TRBV11-2 with TRBJ1-1; D gene unclear. The CDR3 is 13 amino acids. The germline V gene has CDR1 SGHAT and CDR2 FQNNGV. V was clipped by 3 bases and J by 10 bases, with 15 bases between them. The CDR3 region is CASSFGIESGAFF. The CDR3 DNA reads as TGTGCCAGCAGCTTTGGGATTGAAAGTGGAGCTTTCTTT.

The table lists this clonotype with many counts. This rearrangement joins TRBV7-2 to TRBJ2-3; tentative D call: TRBD2 (6 bases). The germline V gene has CDR1 SGHTA and CDR2 FQGNSA. The CDR3 contains 17 residues. With 5 bases removed from V and 3 bases from J, the gap between germline ends came to 21 bases. As DNA, the CDR3 is TGTGCCAGCAGCCTAGTGGGCGGGATAGGTAGAACAGATACGCAGTATTTT. Translated, it gives CASSLVGGIGRTDTQYF.

J is TRBJ2-1 and V is TRBV6-2 or TRBV6-3, with unresolved D. The V and J ends lost 7 bases and 6 bases respectively, with 10 bases between them. Looked up from germline, CDR1 is MNHEY and CDR2 is SVGEGT. CDR3 size: 12 residues. The CDR3 region has the DNA TGTGCCAGCAACCACAGACCCAATGAGCAGTTCTTC. Its translation: CASNHRPNEQFF.

The chain has TRBV30 and TRBJ2-7, with D maybe TRBD1 (5 bases). Trimming left V 8 bases short and J 0 bases short, with 11 bases between. Germline assignment: CDR1 GTSNPN and CDR2 SVGIG (reference sequence). The CDR3 totals 12 residues. CDR3 protein: CAADRSSYEQYF. CDR3 DNA: TGTGCCGCCGACAGAAGCTCCTACGAGCAGTACTTC.

This chain connects TRBV20-1 to TRBJ1-6; possibly TRBD1 for D (6 bases). The V gene's germline CDR1 is DFQATT and CDR2 SNEGSKA (reference sequence). The germline V and J ends were trimmed by 6 bases and 5 bases, with 14 bases remaining between them. CDR3 length equals 14 residues. For the CDR3, the DNA is TGCAGTGCCCCCCGGGGGCAGGATAATTCACCCCTCCACTTT. This codes for CSAPRGQDNSPLHF.

This clonotype was counted ten times or more. The genes are TRBV2 and TRBJ2-3, with 7 bases that match TRBD1. Germline V gene lookup returns CDR1 SNHLY and CDR2 FYNNEI. The CDR3 length is 16 residues. J lost 3 bases, V lost 0 bases, and 6 bases had no gene match. CDR3 nucleotides: TGTGCCAGCAGTGAAGCGCAAGGGGGCAAAACAGATACGCAGTATTTT. Encoded protein: CASSEAQGGKTDTQYF.

The chain joins TRBV20-1 to TRBJ2-7, with D possibly being TRBD1 (5 bases). The CDR3 is 11 amino acids. Per the germline V gene, CDR1 is DFQATT and CDR2 is SNEGSKA (reference sequence). Trimming removed 0 bases from V and 9 bases from J, with 9 bases in between. The CDR3 region has the DNA TGCAGTGCTAGAGATGGCCAGGGGCAGTACTTC. It encodes CSARDGQGQYF.

This clonotype was seen a few times. This rearrangement joins TRBV20-1 to TRBJ1-2; TRBD1 is a possible D gene (6 bases). V dropped 0 bases and J dropped 2 bases, with 13 bases sitting between them. Germline V lookup: CDR1 DFQATT, CDR2 SNEGSKA (reference sequence). This CDR3 has 15 residues. In nucleotides, the CDR3 is TGCAGTGCTAGAGATCATAGGGGGACCAACTATGGCTACACCTTC. Amino acid sequence: CSARDHRGTNYGYTF.